A single sample is the source of the 17 T cell receptor beta chains below, sequenced in a study of neurological immune-mediated disorders. TCRdb reprocessed the 5' RACE reads with MiXCR, giving one entry per CDR3 protein. This table holds over 65,000 distinct CDR3 sequences, 2.5% to 3% found once. Sequencing was performed on PBMCs. The receptors were sampled from a woman aged 25 to 39 with multiple sclerosis.

This clonotype came up many times. The chain employs TRBV20-1 and TRBJ2-1; 7 bases match TRBD1. V lost 4 bases to trimming and J lost 2 bases; unmatched junction nucleotides: 2. The CDR3 is 13 amino acids. Germline V gene data show CDR1 as DFQATT and CDR2 as SNEGSKA (reference sequence). The CDR3 DNA reads TGCAGTGCTACCGGGACAGCCTACAATGAGCAGTTCTTC. The encoded protein is CSATGTAYNEQFF.

This clonotype was seen repeatedly, ten times or more. This chain connects TRBV7-2 to TRBJ1-5; D is unclear. V lost 3 bases, J lost 2 bases, and 5 bases lay in between. Germline V gene data show CDR1 as SGHTA and CDR2 as FQGNSA. This CDR3 spans 13 amino acids. For the CDR3, the DNA is TGTGCCAGCAGCTTTCTACGCAATCAGCCCCAGCATTTT. Its protein is CASSFLRNQPQHF.

The genes are TRBV12-3 or TRBV12-4 and TRBJ2-7; possibly TRBD1 for D (5 bases). The length of the CDR3 is 12 residues. V was trimmed by 0 bases and J by 5 bases, leaving 5 bases between them. CDR3 bases: TGTGCCAGCAGTTTAGCAGGGGACGAGCAGTACTTC. Its translation: CASSLAGDEQYF.

This clonotype was recorded at least ten times. CDR3 nucleotide sequence: TGTGCCAGCAGCAGACACGGGCCGAACACTGAAGCTTTCTTT. Its protein product is CASSRHGPNTEAFF. This chain connects TRBV7-9 to TRBJ1-1; D remains unclear. This CDR3 is built from 14 residues. V was clipped by 5 bases and J by 1 base, with 11 bases between them. CDR1 is SEHNR and CDR2 is FQNEAQ in the germline V gene (reference sequence).

This clonotype appeared a few times. This may stem from a read error, because a much larger clone lies one nucleotide away. The chain carries TRBV14 and TRBJ1-3; no definite D call. Germline CDR1 reads SGHDN; CDR2 reads FVKESK. This CDR3 is built from 11 residues. The CDR3 region has the DNA TGTGACAGCAGCCTCGTAAACACCATATATTTT. It codes for CDSSLVNTIYF.

The table lists this clonotype with many counts. The rearrangement uses TRBV5-6 and TRBJ2-1; unclear D gene. Germline V gives CDR1 SGHDT, CDR2 YYEEEE. Trimming left V 0 bases short and J 0 bases short, with 7 bases between. This CDR3 has 15 amino acids. CDR3 sequence reads: CASSLAPSSYNEQFF. The CDR3 nucleotides are TGTGCCAGCAGCTTGGCGCCTAGCTCCTACAATGAGCAGTTCTTC.

This clonotype was observed many times. This chain connects TRBV10-3 to TRBJ2-7, with 7 bases identical to TRBD1. V shed 4 bases, J shed 5 bases, and the junction held 11 bases outside the gene matches. The germline V gene encodes CDR1 ENHRY and CDR2 SYGVKD. The CDR3 runs to 15 residues. The CDR3 DNA follows: TGTGCCATCAGTGGGCCCGGGACAGCAGGAGACGAGCAGTACTTC. Amino acids: CAISGPGTAGDEQYF.

This clonotype was detected ten times or more. V usage is TRBV20-1 and J usage is TRBJ2-7; D uncertain. There are 12 residues in the CDR3. CDR1 and CDR2 (germline): DFQATT, SNEGSKA (reference sequence). Trimming stripped 3 bases from V and 2 bases from J, with 8 bases between. CDR3 sequence (DNA): TGCAGTGCTAGTGGTGGAACCTACGAGCAGTACTTC. Its protein is CSASGGTYEQYF.

This clonotype was recorded at least ten times. This chain connects TRBV12-3 or TRBV12-4 to TRBJ2-4; 10 bases line up with TRBD2. This CDR3 is built from 17 residues. The trim removed 8 bases at V and 8 bases at J, leaving 18 bases unmatched. As DNA, the CDR3 is TGTGCCAGCCGACGACTGGCTAGCGGGGGTCCCGGGGACATTCAGTACTTC. Translating it yields CASRRLASGGPGDIQYF.

This clonotype came up many times. V usage is TRBV5-1 and J usage is TRBJ2-3; 7 positions agree with TRBD1. CDR1 and CDR2 from the germline V gene are SGHRS and YFSETQ. The CDR3 runs to 16 residues. V dropped 0 bases and J dropped 0; count of bases not matched to a gene: 4. As DNA, the CDR3 is TGCGCCAGCAGCTTGGAGACAGGGATAAGCACAGATACGCAGTATTTT. It yields the protein CASSLETGISTDTQYF.

This clonotype has ten or more counts. The chain has TRBV20-1 and TRBJ1-4; D is unresolved. CDR3 length: 13 residues. The germline V and J ends were trimmed by 2 bases and 14 bases, with 18 bases remaining between them. CDR1 and CDR2 from the germline V gene are DFQATT and SNEGSKA (reference sequence). The CDR3 is CSARYQDPHLLFF. Written as DNA, the CDR3 is TGCAGTGCTAGATATCAGGACCCTCATCTCCTGTTTTTT.

This clonotype occurred many times. The V and J genes are TRBV12-3 or TRBV12-4 and TRBJ1-5; the D gene is possibly TRBD1 (5 bases). With 11 bases removed from V and 0 bases from J, the gap between germline ends came to 14 bases. This CDR3 comprises 14 residues. CDR3 nucleotides: TGTGCCTCCGGGATGGGGGTTAGCAATCAGCCCCAGCATTTT. This encodes CASGMGVSNQPQHF.

There are many counts of this clonotype. CDR3 region: CASSFGTSGTDEQFF. Written as DNA, the CDR3 is TGCGCCAGCAGCTTCGGGACTAGCGGGACCGATGAGCAGTTCTTC. The gene calls are TRBV5-1 and TRBJ2-1, with TRBD2 matching 13 bases. The CDR3 totals 15 residues. With V trimmed by 2 bases and J by 8 bases, 4 bases remained unmatched. Germline V lookup: CDR1 SGHRS, CDR2 YFSETQ.

This clonotype has a count of ten or more. The chain joins TRBV7-2 to TRBJ2-3, with D possibly TRBD2 on 6 matching bases. CDR1 and CDR2 (germline): SGHTA, FQGNSA. Trimming cost V 3 bases and J 6 bases, with 25 bases left between them. The CDR3 contains 18 residues. The CDR3 spells CASSFKGRGIGSTDTQYF. CDR3 in DNA: TGTGCCAGCAGCTTTAAAGGGCGGGGTATTGGATCCACCGATACGCAGTATTTT.

The table lists this clonotype with many counts. The CDR3: CASSFRVHEQFF. The CDR3 nucleotides read TGTGCCAGCAGCTTTCGGGTCCATGAGCAGTTCTTC. The chain has TRBV5-6 and TRBJ2-1; no clear D gene. There are 12 residues in the CDR3. Trimming stripped 2 bases from V and 8 bases from J, with 8 bases between. The V gene's germline CDR1 is SGHDT and CDR2 YYEEEE.

This clonotype was picked up many times. This chain uses TRBV7-8 with TRBJ2-7; 7 bases are a match to TRBD2. This CDR3 comprises 14 residues. Germline loops: CDR1 SGHVS, CDR2 FQNEAQ. V lost 5 bases and J lost 7; bases outside the gene matches: 11. The CDR3 DNA reads as TGTGCCAGCAGCATAGAACTAGCGACCGGGGAGCAGTACTTC. This translates into CASSIELATGEQYF.

There are many counts of this clonotype. This chain links TRBV5-1 with TRBJ1-1; the D gene is possibly TRBD1 (5 bases). The V gene lost 4 bases and the J gene lost 8 bases, with 9 bases spanning the gap. Germline lookup yields CDR1 SGHRS and CDR2 YFSETQ. The CDR3 spans 11 residues. CDR3 amino acids: CASSRGGEAFF. In DNA, the CDR3 is TGCGCCAGCAGCAGGGGCGGAGAAGCTTTCTTT.